Following are 18 T cell receptor beta chains from one sample sequenced in a study of cytomegalovirus exposure and HLA in healthy donors. The study ran its PCR with 60 Vbeta and 13 Jbeta primers. Only in-frame clones appear in the TCRdb table, and some are missing; sequencing was by immunoSEQ multiplex PCR. The repertoire holds roughly 190,000 clones, with 80% to 85% as singletons. Sequencing was carried out using PBMCs. These TCRs come from a woman in her thirties or forties in good health and CMV-seronegative.

The chain uses TRBV5-5 and TRBJ2-3; 7 positions agree with TRBD1. V lost 4 bases to trimming and J lost 2 bases; unmatched junction nucleotides: 7. This CDR3 has 15 amino acids. The V gene's germline CDR1 is SGHKS and CDR2 YYEKEE (reference sequence). In nucleotides, the CDR3 is TGTGCCAGCAGCCGACGTGGGACAGTCACAGATACGCAGTATTTT. Amino acids: CASSRRGTVTDTQYF.

This clone turned up a few times. The V and J genes are TRBV29-1 and TRBJ2-2, with 8 bases matching TRBD1. This CDR3 is 15 amino acids long. Germline lookup yields CDR1 SQVTM and CDR2 ANQGSEA. The ends lost 7 bases at V and 3 bases at J; junction bases unmatched: 10. CDR3 coding DNA: TGCAGCGCCGGCGGGCAGGGGGCCTACACCGGGGAGCTGTTTTTT. Translation gives CSAGGQGAYTGELFF.

This clone was detected only a few times. The V and J genes are TRBV19 and TRBJ1-4, with 7 nucleotides matching TRBD1. The ends lost 5 bases at V and 4 bases at J; junction bases unmatched: 4. Germline CDR1 is LNHDA and CDR2 is SQIVND (reference sequence). This CDR3 spans 14 amino acids. CDR3 region: CASSRGQLNEKLFF. The CDR3 DNA is TGTGCCAGTAGTCGGGGACAGCTTAATGAAAAACTGTTTTTT.

Only a few counts were recorded for this clone. V and J are TRBV5-1 and TRBJ1-2, with 7 bases matching TRBD1. The germline CDR1 and CDR2 sequences are SGHRS and YFSETQ. The CDR3 extends over 16 amino acids. Trimming at V came to 0 bases and at J to 8 bases, leaving 13 bases not matched to a gene. CDR3 sequence reads: CASSLDGQAVSGGYTF. CDR3 in DNA: TGCGCCAGCAGCTTGGACGGACAGGCGGTCTCAGGAGGCTACACCTTC. Filled out from reference TRBV5-1 and TRBJ1-2, the complete variable domain reads KAGVTQTPRYLIKTRGQQVTLSCSPISGHRSVSWYQQTPGQGLQFLFEYFSETQRNKGNFPGRFSGRQFSNSRSEMNVSTLELGDSALYLCASSLDGQAVSGGYTFGSGTRLTVV.

This clone turned up a few times. The V and J genes are TRBV10-3 and TRBJ1-3, with D possibly TRBD1 on 6 matching bases. The CDR3 covers 14 residues. The V and J ends lost 7 bases and 3 bases respectively, with 13 bases between them. Germline CDR1 is ENHRY and CDR2 is SYGVKD. Here the CDR3 DNA reads TGTGCCATCACACAGGGTCCGGATGGAAACACCATATATTTT. Protein product: CAITQGPDGNTIYF.

The rearrangement uses TRBV7-3 and TRBJ1-1; D call uncertain. V was cut by 2 bases and J by 6 bases, with 13 bases left in between. This CDR3 is built from 14 residues. CDR1 and CDR2 from the germline V gene are SGHTA and FQGTGA. The CDR3 spells CASSLLGGMSEAFF. CDR3 sequence (DNA): TGTGCCAGCAGCTTACTTGGCGGCATGTCTGAAGCTTTCTTT.

V is TRBV19 and J is TRBJ1-1; D is unclear. Trimming removed 5 bases at V and 0 bases at J, with 7 bases between. Germline assignment: CDR1 LNHDA and CDR2 SQIVND (reference sequence). The CDR3 is made up of 13 amino acids. The CDR3 DNA reads TGTGCCAGTAGTGAAACTATGAACACTGAAGCTTTCTTT. As protein: CASSETMNTEAFF. The whole variable domain, filled in from reference TRBV19 and TRBJ1-1, reads DGGITQSPKYLFRKEGQNVTLSCEQNLNHDAMYWYRQDPGQGLRLIYYSQIVNDFQKGDIAEGYSVSREKKESFPLTVTSAQKNPTAFYLCASSETMNTEAFFGQGTRLTVV.

The V gene is TRBV7-2, the J gene TRBJ1-4; D gene ambiguous. Germline V gives CDR1 SGHTA, CDR2 FQGNSA. The CDR3 runs to 16 residues. V lost 5 bases to trimming and J lost 3 bases, with 16 bases between them. The CDR3 sequence: CASSPYNRVPNEKLFF. The CDR3 DNA is TGTGCCAGCAGCCCTTACAACCGGGTCCCTAATGAAAAACTGTTTTTT. The full variable domain, with the rest looked up from reference TRBV7-2 and TRBJ1-4, is GAGVSQSPSNKVTEKGKDVELRCDPISGHTALYWYRQSLGQGLEFLIYFQGNSAPDKSGLPSDRFSAERTGGSVSTLTIQRTQQEDSAVYLCASSPYNRVPNEKLFFGSGTQLSVL.

This sequence joins TRBV10-2 and TRBJ1-1; D gene uncertain. V was trimmed by 2 bases and J by 4 bases, leaving 11 bases between them. Germline V gene sequence: CDR1 WSHSY, CDR2 SAAADI. There are 14 residues in the CDR3. In nucleotides, the CDR3 is TGCGCCAGCAGTGAGGCGGTCCGGAGCACTGAAGCTTTCTTT. This codes for CASSEAVRSTEAFF.

The rearrangement links TRBV7-8 to TRBJ1-2; D remains ambiguous. Looked up from germline, CDR1 is SGHVS and CDR2 is FQNEAQ. V was clipped by 1 base and J by 8 bases, with 14 bases between them. CDR3 length: 14 amino acids. As DNA, the CDR3 is TGTGCCAGCAGCTTAGAATCGGGGTCGCGAGGCTACACCTTC. It codes for CASSLESGSRGYTF.

The chain carries TRBV9 and TRBJ2-5; maybe TRBD2 (6 bases). Germline CDR1 and CDR2: SGDLS and YYNGEE. The CDR3 totals 13 residues. Between the trimmed V and J ends, which lost 1 base and 4 bases, there was a span of 8 bases. The CDR3 nucleotides are TGTGCCAGCAGCGTAATGGGAGGAGAGACCCAGTACTTC. Protein sequence: CASSVMGGETQYF.

The V gene is TRBV9, the J gene TRBJ2-7; D is unclear. This CDR3 spans 14 amino acids. Germline V CDR1 and CDR2: SGDLS, YYNGEE. V lost 4 bases, J lost 1 base, and 12 bases lay in between. CDR3 sequence: CASSPFRRSYEQYF. CDR3 bases: TGTGCCAGCAGCCCCTTCCGGCGGTCCTACGAGCAGTACTTC.

In its sample, this clone was seen a few times. CDR3 region: CASSYGLGASGKYNEQFF. Written as DNA, the CDR3 is TGCGCCAGCAGTTATGGCCTCGGGGCTAGCGGGAAGTACAATGAGCAGTTCTTC. The chain has TRBV5-1 and TRBJ2-1; TRBD2 matches at 9 bases. The CDR3 is 18 amino acids. Germline CDR1 reads SGHRS; CDR2 reads YFSETQ. V was clipped by 5 bases and J by 4 bases; unmatched bases: 16.

This clone was counted between two and nine times. The chain recombines TRBV6-5 with TRBJ2-1; D gene ambiguous. Per the germline V gene, CDR1 is MNHEY and CDR2 is SVGAGI. The CDR3 covers 12 residues. V gave up 7 bases and J gave up 4 bases, with 8 bases separating them. CDR3 protein: CASTAGYNEQFF. DNA for the CDR3: TGTGCCAGCACAGCAGGTTACAATGAGCAGTTCTTC.

This clone was observed a handful of times. This sequence joins TRBV19 and TRBJ2-5, with 12 nucleotides matching TRBD2. With V trimmed by 1 base and J by 5 bases, 14 bases remained unmatched. The CDR3 is 19 residues long. Germline CDR1 reads LNHDA; CDR2 reads SQIVND (reference sequence). CDR3 sequence: CASSIVSLAGGSSGETQYF. CDR3 sequence (DNA): TGTGCCAGTAGTATAGTAAGCCTAGCGGGAGGGTCCTCGGGCGAGACCCAGTACTTC.

The chain combines TRBV5-1 with TRBJ2-1; 7 nucleotides line up with TRBD2. V lost 4 bases and J lost 6; bases outside the gene matches: 4. This CDR3 is 13 amino acids long. Germline CDR1 is SGHRS and CDR2 is YFSETQ. CDR3 DNA sequence: TGCGCCAGCAGCGGCGCTAGCGGCAATGAGCAGTTCTTC. This gives the protein CASSGASGNEQFF. The full variable domain, its missing parts supplied by reference TRBV5-1 and TRBJ2-1, is KAGVTQTPRYLIKTRGQQVTLSCSPISGHRSVSWYQQTPGQGLQFLFEYFSETQRNKGNFPGRFSGRQFSNSRSEMNVSTLELGDSALYLCASSGASGNEQFFGPGTRLTVL.

The chain carries TRBV19 and TRBJ1-4; D perhaps matches TRBD1 (5 bases). This CDR3 has 14 amino acids. Looked up from germline, CDR1 is LNHDA and CDR2 is SQIVND (reference sequence). V was shortened by 3 bases and J by 8 bases, with 13 bases between the two germline ends. CDR3 DNA sequence: TGTGCCAGTAGTATCGGAGGGGCAAGAGAAAAACTGTTTTTT. This translates into CASSIGGAREKLFF.

This clone was found once. The V and J genes are TRBV30 and TRBJ1-3; D is undetermined. The CDR3 sequence is 13 residues long. Between the trimmed V and J ends, which lost 5 bases and 1 base, there was a span of 9 bases. Germline V gives CDR1 GTSNPN, CDR2 SVGIG (reference sequence). DNA for the CDR3: TGTGCCTGGGTGCCGGGGTCTGGAAACACCATATATTTT. Translation gives CAWVPGSGNTIYF.